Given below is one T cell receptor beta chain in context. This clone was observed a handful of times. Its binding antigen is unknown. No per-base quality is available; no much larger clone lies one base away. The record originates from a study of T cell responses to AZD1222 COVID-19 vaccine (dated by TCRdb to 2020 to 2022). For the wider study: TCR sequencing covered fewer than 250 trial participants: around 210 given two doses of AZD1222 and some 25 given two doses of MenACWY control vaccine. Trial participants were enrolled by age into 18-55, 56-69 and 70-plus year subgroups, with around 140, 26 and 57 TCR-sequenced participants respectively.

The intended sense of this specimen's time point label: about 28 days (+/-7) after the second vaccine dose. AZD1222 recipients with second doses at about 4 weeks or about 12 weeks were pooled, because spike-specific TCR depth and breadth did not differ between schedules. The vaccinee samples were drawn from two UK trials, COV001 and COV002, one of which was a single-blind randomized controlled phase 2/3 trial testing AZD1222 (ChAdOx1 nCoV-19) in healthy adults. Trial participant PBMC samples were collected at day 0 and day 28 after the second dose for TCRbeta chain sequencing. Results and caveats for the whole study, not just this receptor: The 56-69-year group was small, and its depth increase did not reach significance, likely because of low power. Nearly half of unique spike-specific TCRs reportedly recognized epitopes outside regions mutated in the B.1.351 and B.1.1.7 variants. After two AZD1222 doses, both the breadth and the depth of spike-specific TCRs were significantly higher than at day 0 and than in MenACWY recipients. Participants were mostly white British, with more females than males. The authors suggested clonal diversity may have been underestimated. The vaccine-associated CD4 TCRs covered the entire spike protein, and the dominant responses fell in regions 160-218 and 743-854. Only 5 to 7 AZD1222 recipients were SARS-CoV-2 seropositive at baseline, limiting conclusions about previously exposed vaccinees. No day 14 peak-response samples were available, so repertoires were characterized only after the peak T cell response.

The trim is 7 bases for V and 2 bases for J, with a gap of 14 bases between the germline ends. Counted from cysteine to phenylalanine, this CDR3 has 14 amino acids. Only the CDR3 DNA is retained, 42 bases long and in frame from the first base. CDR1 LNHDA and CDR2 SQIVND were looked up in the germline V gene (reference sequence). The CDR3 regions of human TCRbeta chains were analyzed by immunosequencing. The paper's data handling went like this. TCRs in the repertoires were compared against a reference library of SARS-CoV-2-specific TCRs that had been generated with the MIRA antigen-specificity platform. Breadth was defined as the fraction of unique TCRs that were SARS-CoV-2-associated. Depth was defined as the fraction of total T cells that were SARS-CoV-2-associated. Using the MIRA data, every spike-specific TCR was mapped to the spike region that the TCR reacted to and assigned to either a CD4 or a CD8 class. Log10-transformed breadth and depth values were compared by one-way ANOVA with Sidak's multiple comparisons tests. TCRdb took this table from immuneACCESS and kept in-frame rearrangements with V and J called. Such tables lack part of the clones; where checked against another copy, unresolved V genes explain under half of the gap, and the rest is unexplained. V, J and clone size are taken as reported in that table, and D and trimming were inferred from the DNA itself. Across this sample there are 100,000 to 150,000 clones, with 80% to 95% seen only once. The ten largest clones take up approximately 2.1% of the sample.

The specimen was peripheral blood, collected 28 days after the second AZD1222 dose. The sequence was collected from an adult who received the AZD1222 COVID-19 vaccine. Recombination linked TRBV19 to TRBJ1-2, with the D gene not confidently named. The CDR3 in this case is CASKSLSINYGYTF. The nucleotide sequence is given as TGTGCCAGTAAATCCCTTTCGATCAACTATGGCTACACCTTC.